The 2 T cell receptor beta chains presented below share a single source sample, sequenced in a study of blood T cell repertoires in COVID-19 (dated by TCRdb to the early 2020s). Libraries came from the immunoSEQ multiplex PCR assay. TCRdb carries this immuneACCESS record with in-frame sequences only. Its versions omit some clonotypes, under half of them owing to an unresolved V gene in the studies checked, with the rest unexplained. For this sample there are over 300,000 clones; approximately 84% appear just once. The ten largest account for more than 9% of the sample. The sample comprised PBMCs or T cells enriched from blood (not recorded which). These receptors originate from a woman aged 18-29 years who had recovered from COVID-19.

The genes are TRBV19 and TRBJ2-3; D is perhaps TRBD2 (6 bases). The CDR3 contains 17 residues. Trimming shortened V by 5 bases and J by 2 bases, and 20 bases separated the two germline ends. Germline CDR1 and CDR2: LNHDA and SQIVND (reference sequence). This CDR3 reads CASSSPGGGTSTDTQYF. In nucleotides, the CDR3 is TGTGCCAGTAGTTCACCCGGTGGGGGGACCTCCACAGATACGCAGTATTTT.

The chain combines TRBV14 with TRBJ2-7; D remains unclear. The CDR3 consists of 13 residues. Germline V gives CDR1 SGHDN, CDR2 FVKESK. Between the trimmed V and J ends, which lost 1 base and 3 bases, there was a span of 7 bases. This CDR3 reads CASSQGRSYEQYF. The CDR3, as DNA: TGTGCCAGCAGCCAAGGAAGGAGCTACGAGCAGTACTTC.